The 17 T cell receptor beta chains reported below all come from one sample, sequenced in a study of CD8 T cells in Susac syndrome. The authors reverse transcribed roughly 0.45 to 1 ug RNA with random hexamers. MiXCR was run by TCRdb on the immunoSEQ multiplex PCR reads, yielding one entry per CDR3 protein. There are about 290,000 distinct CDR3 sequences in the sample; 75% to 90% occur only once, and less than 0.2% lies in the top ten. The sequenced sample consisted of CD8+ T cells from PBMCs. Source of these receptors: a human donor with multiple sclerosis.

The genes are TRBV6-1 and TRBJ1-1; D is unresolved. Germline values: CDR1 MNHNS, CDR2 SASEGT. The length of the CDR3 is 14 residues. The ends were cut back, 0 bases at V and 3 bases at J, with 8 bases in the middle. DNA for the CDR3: TGTGCCAGCAGTGAAGCAGGGCGGGACACTGAAGCTTTCTTT. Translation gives CASSEAGRDTEAFF.

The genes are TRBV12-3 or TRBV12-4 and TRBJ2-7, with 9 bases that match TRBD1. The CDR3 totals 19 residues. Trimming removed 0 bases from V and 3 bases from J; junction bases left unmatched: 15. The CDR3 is CASSLAASLGTGRSYEQYF. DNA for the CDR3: TGTGCCAGCAGTTTAGCGGCCTCATTAGGGACAGGGAGAAGCTACGAGCAGTACTTC.

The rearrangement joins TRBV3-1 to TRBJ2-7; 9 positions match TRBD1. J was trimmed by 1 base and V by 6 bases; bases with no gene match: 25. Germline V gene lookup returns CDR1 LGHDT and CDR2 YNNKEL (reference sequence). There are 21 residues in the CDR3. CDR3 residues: CASSHNETGGRFFVHSYEQYF. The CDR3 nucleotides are TGTGCCAGCAGTCATAACGAAACAGGGGGCCGCTTTTTCGTCCATTCCTACGAGCAGTACTTC.

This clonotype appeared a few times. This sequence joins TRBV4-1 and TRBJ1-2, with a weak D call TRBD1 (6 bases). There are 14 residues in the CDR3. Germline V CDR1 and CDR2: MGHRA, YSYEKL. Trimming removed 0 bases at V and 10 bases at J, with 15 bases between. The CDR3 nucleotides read TGCGCCAGCAGCCAAGATCTCAGGGGACGAATCTACACCTTC. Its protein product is CASSQDLRGRIYTF.

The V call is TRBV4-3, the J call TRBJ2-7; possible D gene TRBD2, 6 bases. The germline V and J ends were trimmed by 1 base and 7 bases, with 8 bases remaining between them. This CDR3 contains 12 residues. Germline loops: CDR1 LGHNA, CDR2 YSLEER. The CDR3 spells CASSQGAGEQYF. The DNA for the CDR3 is TGCGCCAGCAGCCAAGGGGCGGGGGAGCAGTACTTC.

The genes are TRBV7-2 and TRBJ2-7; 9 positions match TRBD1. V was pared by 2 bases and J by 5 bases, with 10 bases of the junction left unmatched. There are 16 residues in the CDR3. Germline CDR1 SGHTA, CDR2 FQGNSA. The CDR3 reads CASSLLEGTGSNEQYF. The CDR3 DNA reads TGTGCCAGCAGCTTATTAGAGGGGACAGGGTCGAACGAGCAGTACTTC.

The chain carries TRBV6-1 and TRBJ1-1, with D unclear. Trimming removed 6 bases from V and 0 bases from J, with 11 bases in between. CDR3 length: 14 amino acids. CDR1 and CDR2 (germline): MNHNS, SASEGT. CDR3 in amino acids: CASSKGRVNTEAFF. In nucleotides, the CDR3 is TGTGCCAGCAGCAAGGGTCGAGTGAACACTGAAGCTTTCTTT.

The CDR3 DNA is TGTGCCAGTAGTATTAAAGGCCAAGTCGCTGAAGCTTTCTTT. Translating gives CASSIKGQVAEAFF. The rearrangement uses TRBV19 and TRBJ1-1; D gene unclear. There are 14 residues in the CDR3. The germline V and J ends were trimmed by 3 bases and 6 bases, with 14 bases remaining between them. The V gene's germline CDR1 is LNHDA and CDR2 SQIVND (reference sequence).

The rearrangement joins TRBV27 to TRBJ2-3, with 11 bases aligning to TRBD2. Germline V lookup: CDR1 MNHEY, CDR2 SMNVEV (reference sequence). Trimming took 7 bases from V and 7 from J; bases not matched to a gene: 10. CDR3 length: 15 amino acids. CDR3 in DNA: TGTGCCAGCAACCTCGTAGCGGGGGGGCTTCATACGCAGTATTTT. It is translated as CASNLVAGGLHTQYF.

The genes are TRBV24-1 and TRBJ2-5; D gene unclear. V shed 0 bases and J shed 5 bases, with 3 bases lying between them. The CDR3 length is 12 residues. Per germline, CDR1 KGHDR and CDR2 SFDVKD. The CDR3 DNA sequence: TGTGCCACCAGTGATTTGATGGAGACCCAGTACTTC. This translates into CATSDLMETQYF.

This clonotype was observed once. The CDR3 region has the DNA TGTGCCAGCAGTGCAACCGGGGGTAGGTCAGATACGCAGTATTTT. This translates into CASSATGGRSDTQYF. The chain combines TRBV6-6 with TRBJ2-3; tentative D call: TRBD2 (6 bases). Germline V gene sequence: CDR1 MNHNY, CDR2 SVGAGI (reference sequence). V was clipped by 5 bases and J by 4 bases, with 16 bases between them. The CDR3 length is 15 residues.

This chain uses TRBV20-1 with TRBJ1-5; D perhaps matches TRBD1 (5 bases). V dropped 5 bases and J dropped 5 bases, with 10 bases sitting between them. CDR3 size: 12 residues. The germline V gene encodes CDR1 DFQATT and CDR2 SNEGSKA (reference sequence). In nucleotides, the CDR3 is TGCAGTGCTGATCCGGGGGATCAGCCCCAGCATTTT. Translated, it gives CSADPGDQPQHF.

CDR3 nucleotides: TGTGCCAGCAGCCAGTGGGACAGGATCCCCTACGAGCAGTACTTC. Translation gives CASSQWDRIPYEQYF. The rearrangement uses TRBV12-3 or TRBV12-4 and TRBJ2-7, with 8 nucleotides matching TRBD1. CDR3 length: 15 residues. V was pared by 6 bases and J by 2 bases, with 9 bases of the junction left unmatched.

CDR3 protein: CSARSRGQLSVGNTIYF. CDR3 in DNA: TGCAGTGCTAGAAGCCGGGGACAGCTCTCTGTTGGAAACACCATATATTTT. This sequence joins TRBV20-1 and TRBJ1-3, with 7 positions matching TRBD1. V gave up 2 bases and J gave up 3 bases; unmatched junction bases: 13. Germline CDR1 is DFQATT and CDR2 is SNEGSKA (reference sequence). CDR3 length equals 17 residues.

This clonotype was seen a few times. CDR3 region: CSARDSDYEQYF. CDR3 coding DNA: TGCAGTGCTAGAGATTCGGATTACGAGCAGTACTTC. This sequence joins TRBV20-1 and TRBJ2-7; D not resolved. CDR3 size: 12 residues. The germline V gene encodes CDR1 DFQATT and CDR2 SNEGSKA (reference sequence). Trimming pared 0 bases from V and 4 bases from J, leaving 7 bases between.

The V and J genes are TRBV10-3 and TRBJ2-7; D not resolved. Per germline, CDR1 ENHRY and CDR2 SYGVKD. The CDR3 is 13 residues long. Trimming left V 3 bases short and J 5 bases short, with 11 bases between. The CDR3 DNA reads TGTGCCATCAGTGATCAGCCGCTCGACGAGCAGTACTTC. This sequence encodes CAISDQPLDEQYF.

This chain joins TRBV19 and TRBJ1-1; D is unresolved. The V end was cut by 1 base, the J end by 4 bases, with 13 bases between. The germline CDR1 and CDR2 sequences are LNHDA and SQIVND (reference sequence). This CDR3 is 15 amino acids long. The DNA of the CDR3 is TGTGCCAGTAGTATAGCGGGCAGGTTAGGCACTGAAGCTTTCTTT. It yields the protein CASSIAGRLGTEAFF.